This TCR beta chain was obtained from a study of shared clonotypes between healthy human individuals. Study conclusions and caveats: The authors expected sequencing depth to affect clonotype sharing among donors.

The count of this clone is one. Its matching antigen is unknown. CDR3 length: 15 amino acids. Per germline, CDR1 KGHSH and CDR2 LQKENI. Trimming at V came to 4 bases and at J to 2 bases, leaving 8 bases not matched to a gene. Repertoires were generated with immunoSEQ multiplex PCR, while TCRdb's copy carries only in-frame clones and drops some. Here the sample spans around 450,000 clones, about four fifths being singletons. Sequences were obtained from PBMCs. J is TRBJ2-7 and V is TRBV18; 7 bases are shared with TRBD1. The sequence was obtained from a woman between 40 and 50 years old in good health. Some clones in this sample may be carry-over from other donors' samples. The CDR3 DNA reads as TGTGCCAGCTCACAGGGACAGATGGTCGCCTACGAGCAGTACTTC. Translating it yields CASSQGQMVAYEQYF.